This T cell receptor beta chain was recovered during a study of blood T cell repertoires in COVID-19. CDR3 length equals 17 residues. V gave up 6 bases and J gave up 2 bases, with 20 bases separating them. Per germline, CDR1 SGHVS and CDR2 FQNEAQ. Symptom resolution, clearance, or two negative PCRs marked donors in Cohort 3 as recovered. Assay used: immunoSEQ multiplex PCR; TCRdb lists only in-frame clones, some missing. The sample carries 150,000 or so clones, more than 70% recorded once. The sample was PBMCs or T cells enriched from blood (not recorded which). This chain joins TRBV7-8 and TRBJ2-1; D unclear. This receptor was identified in a man in his sixties who had recovered from COVID-19. The CDR3 DNA reads as TGTGCCAGCAGATTCCCCCCAACGTCTACGACCTACAATGAGCAGTTCTTC. It codes for CASRFPPTSTTYNEQFF.